This T cell receptor beta chain emerged from a study of neurological immune-mediated disorders. General study points: Private repertoires in all groups were suggested, as expanded clones shared no CDR3 amino acid sequences across subjects. HTLV-1-associated myelopathy displayed the greatest TCR clonal expansion, and multiple sclerosis exhibited the smallest, lower than that of healthy controls.

The cDNA was generated through 5'RACE incorporating 10-nucleotide random UMIs. Each CDR3 protein gets one entry after TCRdb re-called the 5' RACE reads with MiXCR. In the table there are fewer than 20,000 distinct CDR3 sequences, approximately 10% of which are singletons. 950,000 to 1,000,000 sorted CD4+ or CD8+ T cells made each library. This clonotype showed up many times. Its antigen is undetermined. Trimming took 1 base from V and 2 from J, leaving 16 bases between them. The CDR3 is 17 amino acids. Germline V gene lookup returns CDR1 SEHNR and CDR2 FQNEAQ (reference sequence). What was sequenced was CD8+ T cells from blood. The chain combines TRBV7-9 with TRBJ2-3; D call uncertain. The sequence derives from a man in his forties or fifties in good health. The CDR3 reads CASSLVVYRDDTDTQYF. In nucleotides, the CDR3 is TGTGCCAGCAGCTTAGTAGTCTATCGTGACGACACAGATACGCAGTATTTT.